This T cell receptor beta chain was captured by sequencing in a study of T cells after yellow fever vaccination. The germline V and J ends were trimmed by 5 bases and 3 bases, with 18 bases remaining between them. Germline CDR1 is DFQATT and CDR2 is SNEGSKA (reference sequence). CDR3 length equals 15 residues. TCRdb redid the calling of the 5' RACE reads with MiXCR, one entry per CDR3 protein. The profile shows a few hundred thousand distinct CDR3 sequences, 10% to 15% of them singletons. The source is a man aged 25 to 40 who received the YFV17D yellow fever vaccine. This specimen consisted of CD4+ T cells sorted from PBMCs, obtained 45 days after the yellow fever booster vaccination. The chain couples TRBV20-1 to TRBJ2-3, with TRBD2 as a possible D gene (6 bases). CDR3 protein: CSAPLNGRNTDTQYF. The CDR3 DNA reads TGCAGTGCTCCCCTGAACGGGAGAAATACAGATACGCAGTATTTT.